This passage covers 2 T cell receptor beta chains from one sample sequenced in a study of T cells after yellow fever vaccination. TCRdb re-derived calls from the 5' RACE reads in MiXCR, one entry per CDR3 protein. The sample holds 620,000 or so distinct CDR3 sequences, around an eighth seen once. This sample comprised PBMCs, obtained on the day of the yellow fever booster vaccination. The receptors were gathered from a man between 25 and 39 years old who received the YFV17D yellow fever vaccine.

The CDR3 DNA sequence: TGTGCCAGTAGTCCGTCACATAGCGGCTCCTACGAGCAGTACTTC. Encoded protein: CASSPSHSGSYEQYF. V usage is TRBV19 and J usage is TRBJ2-7; possible D gene TRBD2, 6 bases. Germline CDR1 LNHDA, CDR2 SQIVND (reference sequence). V was shortened by 5 bases and J by 0 bases, with 14 bases between the two germline ends. CDR3 length: 15 residues.

In its sample, this clonotype was seen a few times. The chain is built from TRBV6-5 and TRBJ2-2; 8 bases line up with TRBD1. V shed 4 bases, J shed 2 bases, and the junction held 6 bases outside the gene matches. CDR3 length: 16 residues. Germline V lookup: CDR1 MNHEY, CDR2 SVGAGI. The CDR3 reads CASSSGTGINTGELFF. The DNA of the CDR3 is TGTGCCAGCAGTTCCGGGACAGGAATTAACACCGGGGAGCTGTTTTTT.